The rows below give T cell receptor beta chains drawn from one sample of a study of control samples from healthy donors and cancer patients. Repertoires were generated with immunoSEQ multiplex PCR, while TCRdb's copy carries only in-frame clones and drops some. The table has 150,000 to 180,000 clones, about 94% seen once. The sample was blood. These receptor sequences come from a man aged 35 to 55 in good health. Both conserved end residues are trimmed from each CDR3. D genes are given only for firm matches.

TRBD1,TRBV7-9,TRBJ2-7,ASGRDRVYEQY
-,TRBV5-6,TRBJ2-1,ASSSDTPGPVGQF
TRBD1,TRBV7-9,TRBJ2-2,ASSLYRGNTGELF
TRBD1,TRBV4-1,TRBJ2-7,ASSQAGDRGLTYEQY
TRBD2,TRBV25-1,TRBJ2-7,ASSELGGDEQY
-,TRBV19,TRBJ1-3,ASGWTGNTIY
-,TRBV19,TRBJ1-5,ASTIHGDQAQH
TRBD1,TRBV24-1,TRBJ1-5,ATSDTTGQGHQPQH
-,TRBV9,TRBJ1-2,ASSVDGLGGYT
TRBD1,TRBV2,TRBJ1-5,ASSRDRTSNQPQH
TRBD1,TRBV5-6,TRBJ1-2,ASSLVGQDYGYT
TRBD1,TRBV20-1,TRBJ1-4,SAIDRGLNEKLF
TRBD1,TRBV7-6,TRBJ2-6,ASSSKDRDRYFSGANVLT
-,TRBV24-1,TRBJ2-7,ATSDLAGVEQY
-,TRBV28,TRBJ1-1,ASSAYPGVETEAF
TRBD1,TRBV7-8,TRBJ2-7,ASSFEGQGGHEQY
TRBD1,TRBV18,TRBJ1-1,ASSPPAGTVNTEAF
-,TRBV28,TRBJ1-2,ASSLWGNGYT
TRBD2,TRBV6-4,TRBJ2-3,ASSRLAGDTDTQY
-,TRBV7-2,TRBJ1-4,ASRSQEKLF
TRBD2,TRBV6-4,TRBJ2-1,ASSVLPLAGGNNEQF
-,TRBV6-1,TRBJ2-6,ASSEGRPGANVLT
-,TRBV5-4,TRBJ2-3,ACHGDGDTQY
-,TRBV4-3,TRBJ1-3,ASSQGSPFSGNTIY
TRBD1,TRBV24-1,TRBJ1-2,ATSAEPDRRYGYT
-,TRBV2,TRBJ1-5,ASSGTDTILLSNQPQH
-,TRBV24-1,TRBJ1-2,ATRGHGYT
TRBD1,TRBV24-1,TRBJ1-5,AAQGAWNQPQH
-,TRBV9,TRBJ1-2,ASSPSGRYGYT
-,TRBV21-1,TRBJ1-5,ASSFRDRGRIIGNQPQH
TRBD1,TRBV28,TRBJ2-2,ASSRDRGNTGELF
TRBD1,TRBV28,TRBJ1-1,ASSSPGTVNTEAF
TRBD2,TRBV30,TRBJ2-1,AWGTSGGAHEQF
-,TRBV13,TRBJ1-1,ASSLVGTYQAF
-,TRBV18,TRBJ1-1,ASSLDKSVTEAF
-,TRBV19,TRBJ1-2,ASSSTGKGYT
TRBD2,TRBV9,TRBJ2-3,ASSVGNDVAGGTDTQY
TRBD1,TRBV6-1,TRBJ1-1,ASSEFFGQGKGTEAF
-,TRBV18,TRBJ2-1,ASSRGRSPNEQF
-,TRBV6-1,TRBJ2-5,ASSSQYQETQY
TRBD1,TRBV28,TRBJ2-1,ASRGGQGLGLWNEQF
-,TRBV14,TRBJ2-2,ASSQETLNTGELF
-,TRBV27,TRBJ1-4,ASSLGPLGEKLF
-,TRBV6-5,TRBJ1-1,ASTQRGPNTEAF
-,TRBV14,TRBJ2-1,ASSRDLGRKEQF
TRBD1,TRBV13,TRBJ1-1,ASSPEGDRNTEAF
-,TRBV11-3,TRBJ1-1,ASSPKGGTEAF
-,TRBV21-1,TRBJ2-1,ASSKLAGGYNEQF
TRBD1,TRBV2,TRBJ2-2,ASSEQGANTGELF
-,TRBV3-1/TRBV3-2,TRBJ2-2,ASSQDTGELF
-,TRBV27,TRBJ1-2,ASSLEGGRFYGYT